These 19 T cell receptor beta chains originate from one sample sequenced in a study of blood T cell repertoires in COVID-19. Data came from immunoSEQ multiplex PCR; TCRdb stores just in-frame clones and leaves some out. The table includes 45,000 to 70,000 clones, around 84% detected once. The sample taken for sequencing was peripheral blood. Receptor source: a woman aged 80 or over with acute or convalescent COVID-19.

The gene calls are TRBV30 and TRBJ1-2; D is uncertain. The V end was cut by 2 bases, the J end by 4 bases, with 8 bases between. CDR3 size: 12 residues. From germline, CDR1 is GTSNPN and CDR2 SVGIG (reference sequence). DNA for the CDR3: TGTGCCTGGAGTTCGGGGATCTATGGCTACACCTTC. It yields the protein CAWSSGIYGYTF.

The chain employs TRBV15 and TRBJ2-7; TRBD2 agrees at 11 bases. Germline values: CDR1 LNHNV, CDR2 YYDKDF (reference sequence). The CDR3 is made up of 15 amino acids. Germline trimming cut 5 bases from V and 4 bases from J; bases unmatched to any gene: 7. This chain's CDR3 is CATSQWASGGYEQYF. In DNA, the CDR3 is TGTGCCACCAGCCAATGGGCTAGCGGGGGGTACGAGCAGTACTTC.

For the CDR3, the DNA is TGTGCCAGCAGGACCCAGGGAACTGAAAAACTGTTTTTT. Encoded protein: CASRTQGTEKLFF. This chain links TRBV6-5 with TRBJ1-4; a possible D gene is TRBD1 (5 bases). Trimming removed 6 bases at V and 7 bases at J, with 12 bases between. Germline values: CDR1 MNHEY, CDR2 SVGAGI. This CDR3 has 13 amino acids.

The chain recombines TRBV19 with TRBJ1-1; a possible D gene is TRBD1 (5 bases). V gave up 9 bases and J gave up 4 bases, with 18 bases separating them. The CDR3 totals 14 residues. Germline lookup yields CDR1 LNHDA and CDR2 SQIVND (reference sequence). CDR3 DNA: TGTGCCAGCGGAGGGGCCTATCTCACCACTGAAGCTTTCTTT. Its protein is CASGGAYLTTEAFF.

The V and J genes are TRBV19 and TRBJ1-3; 7 bases match TRBD1. V was clipped by 5 bases and J by 4 bases; unmatched bases: 5. The CDR3 consists of 14 residues. The germline gives CDR1 LNHDA, CDR2 SQIVND (reference sequence). CDR3 sequence: CASSATGVGNTIYF. In DNA, the CDR3 is TGTGCCAGTAGTGCTACAGGGGTGGGAAACACCATATATTTT. The entire variable domain, with the rest obtained from reference TRBV19 and TRBJ1-3, is as follows: DGGITQSPKYLFRKEGQNVTLSCEQNLNHDAMYWYRQDPGQGLRLIYYSQIVNDFQKGDIAEGYSVSREKKESFPLTVTSAQKNPTAFYLCASSATGVGNTIYFGEGSWLTVV.

This clone was observed a single time. V usage is TRBV3-1 (or the pseudogene TRBV3-2) and J usage is TRBJ1-1; D is ambiguous. CDR1 and CDR2 (germline): LGHDT, YNNKEL (reference sequence). Deletions cut 6 bases from V and 1 base from J, with 15 bases between. CDR3 length: 15 amino acids. For the CDR3, the DNA is TGTGCCAGCAGTCAATCTACACGGAGGAACACTGAAGCTTTCTTT. It yields the protein CASSQSTRRNTEAFF.

The table lists this clone with a count of one. The V call is TRBV4-1, the J call TRBJ2-3; tentative D call: TRBD2 (6 bases). V gave up 6 bases and J gave up 0 bases, with 13 bases separating them. The V gene's germline CDR1 is MGHRA and CDR2 YSYEKL. This CDR3 region has 15 residues. The CDR3 nucleotides read TGCGCCAGCAGTGTGCCCGGGAGTAGCACAGATACGCAGTATTTT. This encodes CASSVPGSSTDTQYF.

The chain has TRBV7-2 and TRBJ1-6; TRBD1 matches at 7 bases. This CDR3 region has 16 residues. The germline V gene has CDR1 SGHTA and CDR2 FQGNSA. The V and J ends lost 6 bases and 1 base, in that order; junction bases with no gene match: 6. The CDR3 is CASRLDRASYNSPLHF. The CDR3 coding sequence is TGTGCCAGCAGACTTGACAGGGCTTCCTATAATTCACCCCTCCACTTT. Drawing the rest from reference TRBV7-2 and TRBJ1-6, the complete variable domain is GAGVSQSPSNKVTEKGKDVELRCDPISGHTALYWYRQSLGQGLEFLIYFQGNSAPDKSGLPSDRFSAERTGGSVSTLTIQRTQQEDSAVYLCASRLDRASYNSPLHFGNGTRLTVT.

The rearrangement uses TRBV6-5 and TRBJ1-2, with D maybe TRBD1 (5 bases). V lost 10 bases and J lost 0, with 12 bases in between. CDR1 is MNHEY and CDR2 is SVGAGI in the germline V gene. The CDR3 runs to 13 residues. The CDR3 DNA reads as TGTGCCACACCAAGGGGCTCTAACTATGGCTACACCTTC. Translating gives CATPRGSNYGYTF.

The chain links TRBV3-1 (or the pseudogene TRBV3-2) to TRBJ1-4, with D perhaps TRBD1 (6 bases). Germline V CDR1 and CDR2: LGHDT, YNNKEL (reference sequence). V was cut by 1 base and J by 0 bases, with 15 bases left in between. This CDR3 is built from 18 residues. The CDR3 region has the DNA TGTGCCAGCAGCCAAGGGTCGACAGGAGATGCAACTAATGAAAAACTGTTTTTT. Protein sequence: CASSQGSTGDATNEKLFF.

The chain links TRBV2 to TRBJ1-3; 8 positions match TRBD1. J gave up 4 bases and V 2 bases, and 4 bases lay outside the gene matches. Germline V gene data show CDR1 as SNHLY and CDR2 as FYNNEI. There are 15 residues in the CDR3. The CDR3: CASSEFRGQGNTIYF. The CDR3 region has the DNA TGTGCCAGCAGTGAATTCAGGGGGCAAGGAAACACCATATATTTT. The whole variable domain, remainder taken from reference TRBV2 and TRBJ1-3, is EPEVTQTPSHQVTQMGQEVILRCVPISNHLYFYWYRQILGQKVEFLVSFYNNEISEKSEIFDDQFSVERPDGSNFTLKIRSTKLEDSAMYFCASSEFRGQGNTIYFGEGSWLTVV.

The chain combines TRBV18 with TRBJ1-1; D not certain. The CDR3 is made up of 14 amino acids. Germline CDR1 and CDR2: KGHSH and LQKENI. V was shortened by 3 bases and J by 0 bases, with 8 bases between the two germline ends. CDR3 residues: CASSPKGVNTEAFF. The CDR3 DNA reads as TGTGCCAGCTCACCCAAGGGAGTGAACACTGAAGCTTTCTTT.

This chain uses TRBV29-1 with TRBJ1-2; D remains ambiguous. V was clipped by 5 bases and J by 0 bases, with 4 bases between them. The CDR3 contains 11 residues. Germline CDR1 is SQVTM and CDR2 is ANQGSEA. Here the CDR3 reads CSVTTNYGYTF. CDR3 DNA sequence: TGCAGCGTTACTACTAACTATGGCTACACCTTC.

Only one count was recorded for this clone. The genes are TRBV29-1 and TRBJ2-1; 10 nucleotides line up with TRBD1. Germline V gene sequence: CDR1 SQVTM, CDR2 ANQGSEA. The ends lost 1 base at V and 7 bases at J; junction bases unmatched: 7. The CDR3 is 15 residues long. The CDR3 nucleotides are TGCAGCGTTGAAGGTTCGAGGACAGGGGGGAATGAGCAGTTCTTC. Its translation: CSVEGSRTGGNEQFF.

The V call is TRBV5-6, the J call TRBJ2-7; TRBD1 aligns across 11 bases. CDR3 length: 15 residues. Germline lookup yields CDR1 SGHDT and CDR2 YYEEEE. After removal of 2 bases from V and 1 base from J, the junction contained 2 bases not matched to a gene. CDR3 loop: CASSFGTGGSYEQYF. The CDR3 DNA reads TGTGCCAGCAGCTTCGGGACAGGGGGGTCCTACGAGCAGTACTTC.

This clone has just a few counts. The chain couples TRBV11-3 to TRBJ1-2; TRBD1 agrees at 7 bases. The germline V gene has CDR1 SGHNT and CDR2 YENEEA. V lost 2 bases, J lost 5 bases, and 2 bases stayed unmatched. This CDR3 region has 13 residues. CDR3 loop: CASSLQQGYGYTF. The CDR3 DNA sequence: TGTGCCAGCAGCTTACAACAGGGGTATGGCTACACCTTC.

The gene calls are TRBV4-2 and TRBJ2-1; TRBD2 aligns across 9 bases. Germline V gives CDR1 LGHNA, CDR2 YNFKEQ. CDR3 size: 18 residues. Germline trimming cut 4 bases from V and 3 bases from J; bases unmatched to any gene: 13. DNA of the CDR3: TGTGCCAGCAGCCTCTACCTCACCTTAGCGGGGGACTACAATGAGCAGTTCTTC. It encodes CASSLYLTLAGDYNEQFF.

The rearrangement links TRBV19 to TRBJ2-5; 9 bases align to TRBD2. The CDR3 covers 16 residues. V lost 2 bases and J lost 5; bases outside the gene matches: 9. Germline-derived CDR1 and CDR2 are LNHDA and SQIVND (reference sequence). The CDR3 loop reads CASSIISSGDWETQYF. Here the CDR3 DNA reads TGTGCCAGTAGTATAATATCTAGCGGGGATTGGGAGACCCAGTACTTC. The complete variable domain, with remaining parts taken from reference TRBV19 and TRBJ2-5, reads DGGITQSPKYLFRKEGQNVTLSCEQNLNHDAMYWYRQDPGQGLRLIYYSQIVNDFQKGDIAEGYSVSREKKESFPLTVTSAQKNPTAFYLCASSIISSGDWETQYFGPGTRLLVL.

This rearrangement joins TRBV24-1 to TRBJ2-3, with 7 nucleotides matching TRBD1. V lost 3 bases, J lost 2 bases, and 7 bases stayed unmatched. CDR1 is KGHDR, CDR2 SFDVKD, per germline. This CDR3 has 16 residues. The chain's CDR3 is CATSDARQGSTDTQYF. CDR3 bases: TGTGCCACCAGTGATGCCCGACAGGGATCCACAGATACGCAGTATTTT.